The 2 T cell receptor beta chains listed next were all sequenced from one sample in a study of metastatic and nonmetastatic thyroid tumors. Using MiXCR, TCRdb reanalyzed the PCR reads. The data contain around 30,000 clones, more than 20% of them seen just once; the ten biggest clones take up 2.4%. Nobody among the patients had been given any treatment before thyroid surgery. The specimen sequenced was blood. Source of these receptors: a female donor with papillary thyroid cancer or a benign thyroid nodule (not recorded which). Some clones in this sample may be carry-over from other donors' samples.

This clone turned up a few times. The chain couples TRBV12-3 or TRBV12-4 to TRBJ1-1; possible D gene TRBD1, 5 bases. V was cut by 5 bases and J by 5 bases, with 15 bases left in between. This CDR3 spans 14 amino acids. CDR3 sequence reads: CASSRGEGVTEAFF. The CDR3 DNA is TGTGCCAGCAGTCGGGGGGAAGGGGTTACTGAAGCTTTCTTT.

The rearrangement uses TRBV4-1 and TRBJ2-7, with D unresolved. The V gene lost 1 base and the J gene lost 2 bases, with 15 bases spanning the gap. The CDR3 consists of 16 residues. Germline values: CDR1 MGHRA, CDR2 YSYEKL. CDR3 amino acids: CASSQVSGLGTYEQYF. In DNA, the CDR3 is TGCGCCAGCAGCCAAGTCTCTGGGCTAGGGACCTACGAGCAGTACTTC.